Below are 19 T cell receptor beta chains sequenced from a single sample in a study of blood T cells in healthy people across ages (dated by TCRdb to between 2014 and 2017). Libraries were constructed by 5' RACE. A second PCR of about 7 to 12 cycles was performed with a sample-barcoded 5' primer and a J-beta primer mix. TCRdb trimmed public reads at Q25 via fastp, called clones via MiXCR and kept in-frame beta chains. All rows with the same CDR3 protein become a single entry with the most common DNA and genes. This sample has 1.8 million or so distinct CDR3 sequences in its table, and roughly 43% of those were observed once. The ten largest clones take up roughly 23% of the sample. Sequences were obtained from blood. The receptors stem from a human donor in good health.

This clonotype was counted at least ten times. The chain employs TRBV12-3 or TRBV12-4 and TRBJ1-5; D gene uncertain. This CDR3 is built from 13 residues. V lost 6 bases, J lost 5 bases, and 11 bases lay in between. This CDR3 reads CASSSGRDQPQHF. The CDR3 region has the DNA TGTGCCAGCAGCTCTGGACGGGATCAGCCCCAGCATTTT.

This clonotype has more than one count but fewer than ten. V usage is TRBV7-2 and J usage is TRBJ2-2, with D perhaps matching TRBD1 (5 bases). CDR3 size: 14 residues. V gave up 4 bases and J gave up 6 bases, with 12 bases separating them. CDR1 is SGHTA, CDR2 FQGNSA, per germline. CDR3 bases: TGTGCCAGCAGCTCGGACCCAGGGTCCGGGGAGCTGTTTTTT. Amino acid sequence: CASSSDPGSGELFF.

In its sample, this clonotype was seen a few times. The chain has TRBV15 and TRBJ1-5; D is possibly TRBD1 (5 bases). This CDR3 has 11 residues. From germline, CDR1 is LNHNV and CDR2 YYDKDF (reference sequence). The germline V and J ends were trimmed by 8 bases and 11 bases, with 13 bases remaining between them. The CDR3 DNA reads TGTGCCACCGGGACTAGTTTTTCCCAGCATTTT. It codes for CATGTSFSQHF.

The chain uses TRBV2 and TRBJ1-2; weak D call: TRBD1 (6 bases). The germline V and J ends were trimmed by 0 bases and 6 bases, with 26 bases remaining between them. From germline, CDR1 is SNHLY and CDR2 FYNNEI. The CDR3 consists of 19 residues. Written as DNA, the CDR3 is TGTGCCAGCAGTGAAGCTCTCATTAGGGGGGAGAGTGTGAGTGATGGCTACACCTTC. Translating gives CASSEALIRGESVSDGYTF.

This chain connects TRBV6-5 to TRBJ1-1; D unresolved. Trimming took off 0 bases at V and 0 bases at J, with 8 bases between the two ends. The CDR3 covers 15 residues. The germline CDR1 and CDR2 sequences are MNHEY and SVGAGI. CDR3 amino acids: CASSYSRTVNTEAFF. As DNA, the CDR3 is TGTGCCAGCAGTTACTCGCGGACGGTGAACACTGAAGCTTTCTTT.

The chain's CDR3 is CSASPGGSEQFF. The CDR3 nucleotides read TGCAGTGCTAGCCCCGGGGGAAGTGAGCAGTTCTTC. The chain combines TRBV20-1 with TRBJ2-1, with D possibly TRBD2 on 6 matching bases. CDR1 is DFQATT and CDR2 is SNEGSKA in the germline V gene (reference sequence). The V gene lost 3 bases and the J gene lost 9 bases, with 12 bases spanning the gap. This CDR3 comprises 12 residues.

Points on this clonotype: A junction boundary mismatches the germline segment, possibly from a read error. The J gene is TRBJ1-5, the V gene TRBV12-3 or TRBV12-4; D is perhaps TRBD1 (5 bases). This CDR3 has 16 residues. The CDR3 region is CASSSGRGDRKQPQHF. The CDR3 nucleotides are TGTGCCAGCAGTTCCGGACGTGGGGACCGCAAGCAGCCCCAGCATTTT.

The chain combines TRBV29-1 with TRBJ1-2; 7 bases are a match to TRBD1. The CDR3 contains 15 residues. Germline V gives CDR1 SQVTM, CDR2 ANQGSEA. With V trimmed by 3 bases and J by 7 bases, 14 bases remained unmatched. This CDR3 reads CSVENRTGVFSGYTF. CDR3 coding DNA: TGCAGCGTTGAGAACAGGACAGGCGTATTCAGTGGCTACACCTTC. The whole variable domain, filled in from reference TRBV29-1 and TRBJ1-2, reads SAVISQKPSRDICQRGTSLTIQCQVDSQVTMMFWYRQQPGQSLTLIATANQGSEATYESGFVIDKFPISRPNLTFSTLTVSNMSPEDSSIYLCSVENRTGVFSGYTFGSGTRLTVV.

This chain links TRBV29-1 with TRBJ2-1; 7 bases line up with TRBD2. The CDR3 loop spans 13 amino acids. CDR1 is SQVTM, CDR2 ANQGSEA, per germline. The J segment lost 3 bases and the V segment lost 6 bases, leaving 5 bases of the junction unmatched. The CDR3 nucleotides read TGCAGCGTCGGGACTATAAGCTACAATGAGCAGTTCTTC. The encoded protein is CSVGTISYNEQFF.

CDR3 in amino acids: CASSQLPGRVDEQYF. CDR3 nucleotide sequence: TGCGCCAGCAGCCAGTTGCCAGGGCGAGTCGACGAGCAGTACTTC. This chain links TRBV4-1 with TRBJ2-4, with D perhaps matching TRBD1 (5 bases). The DNA end favors TRBJ2-7, so the J call may be wrong. This CDR3 spans 15 amino acids. Per germline, CDR1 MGHRA and CDR2 YSYEKL.

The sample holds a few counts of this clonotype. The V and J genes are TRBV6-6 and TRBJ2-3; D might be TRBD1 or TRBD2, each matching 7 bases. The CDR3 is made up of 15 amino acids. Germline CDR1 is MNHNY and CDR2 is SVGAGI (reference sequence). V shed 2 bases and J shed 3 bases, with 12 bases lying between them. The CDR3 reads CASSYPGGGTDTQYF. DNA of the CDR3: TGTGCCAGCAGTTACCCAGGGGGGGGGACAGATACGCAGTATTTT.

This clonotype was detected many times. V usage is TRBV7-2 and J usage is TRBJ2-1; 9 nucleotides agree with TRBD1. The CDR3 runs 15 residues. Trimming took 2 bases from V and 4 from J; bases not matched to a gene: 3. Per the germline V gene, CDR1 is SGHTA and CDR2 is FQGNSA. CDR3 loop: CASSLFGQGYNEQFF. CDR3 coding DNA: TGTGCCAGCAGCTTATTTGGACAGGGGTACAATGAGCAGTTCTTC.

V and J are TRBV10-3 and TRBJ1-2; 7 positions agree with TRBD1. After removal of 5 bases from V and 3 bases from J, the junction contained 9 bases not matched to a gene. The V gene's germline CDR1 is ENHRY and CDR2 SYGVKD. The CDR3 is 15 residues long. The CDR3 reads CAISITGAIDYGYTF. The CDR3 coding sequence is TGTGCCATCAGTATAACAGGGGCCATTGACTATGGCTACACCTTC.

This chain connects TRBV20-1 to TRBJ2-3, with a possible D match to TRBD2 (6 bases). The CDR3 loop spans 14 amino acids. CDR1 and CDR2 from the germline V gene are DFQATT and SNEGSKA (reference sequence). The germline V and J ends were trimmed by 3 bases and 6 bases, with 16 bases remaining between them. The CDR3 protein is CSASRTTSGDTQYF. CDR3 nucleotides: TGCAGTGCTAGTCGGACTACCTCTGGGGATACGCAGTATTTT.

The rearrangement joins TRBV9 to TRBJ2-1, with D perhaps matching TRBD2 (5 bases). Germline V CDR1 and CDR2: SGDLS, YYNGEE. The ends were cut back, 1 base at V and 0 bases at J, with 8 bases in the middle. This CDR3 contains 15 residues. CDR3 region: CASSVSGVSYNEQFF. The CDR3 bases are TGTGCCAGCAGCGTATCCGGGGTCTCCTACAATGAGCAGTTCTTC.

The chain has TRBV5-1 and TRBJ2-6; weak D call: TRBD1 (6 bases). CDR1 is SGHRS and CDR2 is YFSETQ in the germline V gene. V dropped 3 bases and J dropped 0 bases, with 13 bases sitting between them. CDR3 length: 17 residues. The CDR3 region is CASSWTAIFSGANVLTF. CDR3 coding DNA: TGCGCCAGCAGCTGGACAGCTATCTTCTCTGGGGCCAACGTCCTGACTTTC.

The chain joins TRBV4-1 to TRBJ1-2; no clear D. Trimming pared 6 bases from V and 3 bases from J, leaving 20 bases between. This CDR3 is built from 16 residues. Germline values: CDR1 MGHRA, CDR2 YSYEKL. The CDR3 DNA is TGCGCCAGCAGGCTAAGGATCGGCGGCCGGGACTATGGCTACACCTTC. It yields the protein CASRLRIGGRDYGYTF.

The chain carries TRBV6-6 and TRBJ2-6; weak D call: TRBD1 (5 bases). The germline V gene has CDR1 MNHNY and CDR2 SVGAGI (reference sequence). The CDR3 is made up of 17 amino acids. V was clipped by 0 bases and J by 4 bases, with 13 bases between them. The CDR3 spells CASSYSKGPEGANVLTF. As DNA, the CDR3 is TGTGCCAGCAGTTACTCGAAGGGGCCGGAAGGGGCCAACGTCCTGACTTTC.

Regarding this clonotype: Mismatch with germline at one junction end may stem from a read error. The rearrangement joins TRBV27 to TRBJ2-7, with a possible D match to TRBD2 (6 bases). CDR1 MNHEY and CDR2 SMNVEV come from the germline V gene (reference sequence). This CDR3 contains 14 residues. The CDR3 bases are TGTGCCGGCAGTGATAGCGGAGGACCCTACGAGCAGTACTTC. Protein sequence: CAGSDSGGPYEQYF.